This entry is about one T cell receptor beta chain. The source of the sample is a study of blood T cell repertoires in COVID-19. Study overall: PBMCs, B-cell-depleted T cells, or T cells provided the cDNA or gDNA that made up the material.

In germline, CDR1 is SNHLY, CDR2 FYNNEI. This CDR3 contains 13 residues. V shed 6 bases and J 6 bases; nucleotides not matched to a gene: 3. Generated by immunoSEQ multiplex PCR, the TCRdb table keeps only in-frame clones and is missing some. The repertoire consists of 350,000 to 400,000 clones, with around 87% occurring once and the leading ten covering 6% to 7.5%. The specimen sequenced was peripheral blood. This sequence originates from a man between 18 and 35 years old with active or convalescent COVID-19. The chain carries TRBV2 and TRBJ1-2; TRBD1 agrees at 11 bases. CDR3: CASSRTGGNGYTF. CDR3 bases: TGTGCCAGCAGCCGGACAGGGGGCAATGGCTACACCTTC.